The 2 T cell receptor beta chains below come from one sample, sequenced in a study of beta chain features in type 1 diabetes. Every isolated RNA sample was fully reverse transcribed, so sequencing captured expressed TCRB transcripts. The method was immunoSEQ multiplex PCR; TCRdb's version includes in-frame clones alone and lacks a portion of them. The table lists around 240,000 clones, about 10% of them singletons. Material for sequencing was naive CD4+ T cells from blood. The receptor set was obtained from a woman aged 18-29 years in good health.

This clone appeared a few times. The rearrangement links TRBV7-8 to TRBJ1-1, with 8 bases that match TRBD1. The junction had 12 bases not matched to a gene; V was cut back by 5 bases and J by 4 bases. The CDR3 loop spans 16 amino acids. Germline CDR1 is SGHVS and CDR2 is FQNEAQ. The CDR3 DNA reads as TGTGCCAGCAGCGCGGCGACAGGGGTTACGGTCACTGAAGCTTTCTTT. This sequence encodes CASSAATGVTVTEAFF.

This clone has just a few counts. The CDR3, as DNA: TGTGCCATCAGCCAGTCGGAGGGGTTGGGTGAGCAGTTCTTC. As protein: CAISQSEGLGEQFF. The chain employs TRBV10-3 and TRBJ2-1; D possibly corresponds to TRBD2 (6 bases). The germline CDR1 and CDR2 sequences are ENHRY and SYGVKD. The CDR3 has 14 amino acids. V dropped 6 bases and J dropped 9 bases, with 18 bases sitting between them.